The T cell receptor (beta chain) under discussion was sequenced for a study of shared clonotypes between healthy human individuals. General study results and limits: The represented genetic and exposure-history diversity was limited by the small number of donors.

It was 200 to 250 ng DNA, 31,000 or so T cell genomes, that sorted-subset replicate PCRs used. The table came from immunoSEQ multiplex PCR; TCRdb's copy has only in-frame clones and leaves some out. The sample includes 2,500,000 or so clones, approximately 93% of them seen just once. V was shortened by 2 bases and J by 1 base, with 6 bases between the two germline ends. Per germline, CDR1 MNHNS and CDR2 SASEGT. This CDR3 region has 15 residues. Note on this clone: The antigen is undetermined.

Sequences were obtained from naive CD4+ T cells from PBMCs. The sample's subset: CD45RA+ positively selected. The rearrangement uses TRBV6-1 and TRBJ2-6; unclear D gene. The clonotype originates from a man aged 18 to 29 in good health. Some clones in this sample may be carry-over from other donors' samples. This CDR3 is CASSERYSGANVLTF. DNA of the CDR3: TGTGCCAGCAGTGAAAGGTATTCTGGGGCCAACGTCCTGACTTTC.